The 26 T cell receptor beta chains below come from one sample, sequenced in a study of Graves' ophthalmopathy and Graves' hyperthyroidism. TCR beta CDR3 amplification used RNA transcripts. Investigators did first-round RT-PCR with HTBI primers, then second-round multiplex PCR. A single record per CDR3 protein comes from TCRdb applying MiXCR to the multiplex PCR reads. The table records roughly 700,000 distinct CDR3 sequences, 40% of them present only once. Sequencing used peripheral blood. Receptor source: an adult man with Graves' ophthalmopathy.

This clonotype was recorded many times. The chain uses TRBV15 and TRBJ1-1; 7 bases align to TRBD1. Trimming cost V 1 base and J 1 base; bases outside gene matches: 9. Germline V lookup: CDR1 LNHNV, CDR2 YYDKDF (reference sequence). The CDR3 loop spans 17 amino acids. CDR3 sequence reads: CATSRGGRGHENTEAFF. As DNA, the CDR3 is TGTGCCACCAGCAGAGGCGGGAGGGGGCACGAGAACACTGAAGCTTTCTTT. Full variable domain (remainder filled in from reference TRBV15 and TRBJ1-1): DAMVIQNPRYQVTQFGKPVTLSCSQTLNHNVMYWYQQKSSQAPKLLFHYYDKDFNNEADTPDNFQSRRPNTSFCFLDIRSPGLGDTAMYLCATSRGGRGHENTEAFFGQGTRLTVV.

This clonotype was counted between two and nine times. This chain joins TRBV9 and TRBJ1-1; a possible D gene is TRBD1 (5 bases). Germline-derived CDR1 and CDR2 are SGDLS and YYNGEE. The germline V and J ends were trimmed by 0 bases and 6 bases, with 18 bases remaining between them. The CDR3 covers 16 residues. CDR3 residues: CASSVDGGSIIAEAFF. Here the CDR3 DNA reads TGTGCCAGCAGCGTAGACGGGGGAAGTATTATCGCTGAAGCTTTCTTT. Combining the CDR3 with reference TRBV9 and TRBJ1-1 gives the whole variable domain DSGVTQTPKHLITATGQRVTLRCSPRSGDLSVYWYQQSLDQGLQFLIQYYNGEERAKGNILERFSAQQFPDLHSELNLSSLELGDSALYFCASSVDGGSIIAEAFFGQGTRLTVV.

This chain joins TRBV7-6 and TRBJ2-3; tentatively, D is TRBD2 (6 bases). Trimming left V 1 base short and J 1 base short, with 15 bases between. Per germline, CDR1 SGHVS and CDR2 FNYEAQ. This CDR3 contains 17 residues. In DNA form, the CDR3 reads TGTGCCAGCAGCTTAGACCATGGGGGGATGCGCACAGATACGCAGTATTTT. Its protein product is CASSLDHGGMRTDTQYF.

This clonotype was found many times. The J gene is TRBJ1-6, the V gene TRBV11-2, with TRBD1 as a possible D gene (5 bases). This CDR3 is 12 amino acids long. V was pared by 5 bases and J by 15 bases, with 14 bases between. Germline V gene data show CDR1 as SGHAT and CDR2 as FQNNGV. CDR3 in amino acids: CASSPQPQGLHF. The CDR3 DNA reads TGTGCCAGCAGCCCACAACCCCAGGGCCTCCACTTT.

This clonotype has more than one count but fewer than ten. One end of the junction fails to match germline, which may point to a read error. The chain employs TRBV10-3 and TRBJ1-4, with D possibly matching TRBD1 (6 bases). The CDR3 is made up of 14 amino acids. Per the germline V gene, CDR1 is ENHRY and CDR2 is SYGVKD. CDR3 DNA sequence: TGTGCCAGCAGTCGGACAGAGACTAATGAAAAACTGTTTTTT. Encoded protein: CASSRTETNEKLFF.

This chain links TRBV10-3 with TRBJ2-1; no clear D. The V gene lost 6 bases and the J gene lost 5 bases, with 14 bases spanning the gap. The CDR3 spans 14 residues. The germline CDR1 and CDR2 sequences are ENHRY and SYGVKD. The CDR3 here is CAIRAELFNNEQFF. CDR3 sequence (DNA): TGTGCCATCAGGGCGGAGCTCTTCAACAATGAGCAGTTCTTC.

This clonotype showed up just a few times. The V gene is TRBV7-2, the J gene TRBJ2-5; D ambiguous. Trimming took 8 bases from V and 5 from J, leaving 15 bases between them. The germline CDR1 and CDR2 sequences are SGHTA and FQGNSA. The CDR3 contains 13 residues. The CDR3 is CASGASRWETQYF. CDR3 DNA: TGTGCCAGCGGTGCTTCCCGGTGGGAGACCCAGTACTTC.

As for this clonotype: The junction does not match germline at one end; this may be a read error. V gene TRBV6-6 combines with J gene TRBJ2-6; the match to TRBD1 covers 7 bases. There are 14 residues in the CDR3. Germline V CDR1 and CDR2: MNHNY, SVGAGI (reference sequence). The chain's CDR3 is CASSDTQGVNVLTF. The CDR3 DNA is TGTGCCAGCAGTGACACTCAGGGGGTCAACGTCCTGACTTTC.

The V call is TRBV7-2, the J call TRBJ1-2; maybe TRBD1 (5 bases). The CDR3 length is 15 residues. V was shortened by 0 bases and J by 6 bases, with 14 bases between the two germline ends. Germline values: CDR1 SGHTA, CDR2 FQGNSA. CDR3 sequence (DNA): TGTGCCAGCAGCTTAGCTGGGGGGAGTCAGGATGGCTACACCTTC. Translated: CASSLAGGSQDGYTF. The variable domain in full, completed from reference TRBV7-2 and TRBJ1-2, reads GAGVSQSPSNKVTEKGKDVELRCDPISGHTALYWYRQSLGQGLEFLIYFQGNSAPDKSGLPSDRFSAERTGGSVSTLTIQRTQQEDSAVYLCASSLAGGSQDGYTFGSGTRLTVV.

The V gene is TRBV9, the J gene TRBJ1-2; tentatively, D is TRBD1 (5 bases). V was shortened by 7 bases and J by 3 bases, with 25 bases between the two germline ends. CDR1 is SGDLS and CDR2 is YYNGEE in the germline V gene. The length of the CDR3 is 17 residues. The CDR3 region has the DNA TGTGCCAGCTCACCAACCCATGAGGGGCCAAGTTACTATGGCTACACCTTC. It specifies CASSPTHEGPSYYGYTF.

In this sample, this clonotype turned up many times. The rearrangement joins TRBV10-3 to TRBJ2-3; TRBD2 might be the D (5 bases). CDR3 length equals 14 residues. Trimming left V 2 bases short and J 1 base short, with 7 bases between. Germline V gene data show CDR1 as ENHRY and CDR2 as SYGVKD. This CDR3 reads CAISEDGGTDTQYF. CDR3 DNA sequence: TGTGCCATCAGTGAGGACGGGGGCACAGATACGCAGTATTTT.

The table lists this clonotype with many counts. The J gene is TRBJ1-1, the V gene TRBV7-9, with D hard to call. The V end lost 6 bases, the J end lost 8 bases, and 19 bases lay between the germline ends. Per the germline V gene, CDR1 is SEHNR and CDR2 is FQNEAQ (reference sequence). The CDR3 runs to 14 residues. CDR3 region: CASSEAGRVVEAFF. As DNA, the CDR3 is TGTGCCAGCAGTGAAGCGGGTCGGGTTGTGGAAGCTTTCTTT.

Of note for this clonotype: A much larger clonotype is one base distant, so this may be a read error. This rearrangement joins TRBV20-1 to TRBJ2-2, with 7 bases lining up with TRBD2. The CDR3 sequence is 16 residues long. V was pared by 1 base and J by 4 bases, with 9 bases of the junction left unmatched. In germline, CDR1 is DFQATT, CDR2 SNEGSKA (reference sequence). CDR3 in DNA: TGCAGTGCTAGAGTGTCGACTAGCCGAAGCACCGGGGAGCTGTTTTTT. As protein: CSARVSTSRSTGELFF.

This clonotype was detected only a few times. The genes are TRBV12-5 and TRBJ1-3; D is ambiguous. The CDR3 is 14 residues long. Trimming shortened V by 5 bases and J by 3 bases, and 11 bases separated the two germline ends. The germline V gene has CDR1 LGHNT and CDR2 FRNRAP. CDR3 amino acids: CASGPRKSGNTIYF. CDR3 coding DNA: TGTGCTAGTGGTCCCCGGAAGAGTGGAAACACCATATATTTT.

This sequence joins TRBV11-1 and TRBJ2-5; D is ambiguous. CDR1 is SGHAT and CDR2 is FQDESV in the germline V gene (reference sequence). Trimming removed 0 bases at V and 3 bases at J, with 11 bases between. This CDR3 comprises 15 residues. DNA for the CDR3: TGTGCCAGCAGCTTAGCAGTGGGGTGGAAAGAGACCCAGTACTTC. This codes for CASSLAVGWKETQYF. Filled out from reference TRBV11-1 and TRBJ2-5, the complete variable domain reads EAEVAQSPRYKITEKSQAVAFWCDPISGHATLYWYRQILGQGPELLVQFQDESVVDDSQLPKDRFSAERLKGVDSTLKIQPAELGDSAMYLCASSLAVGWKETQYFGPGTRLLVL.

As for this clonotype: A junction end diverges from the germline sequence, so it may reflect a read error. The V call is TRBV10-3, the J call TRBJ2-6; 8 positions agree with TRBD1. The germline CDR1 and CDR2 sequences are ENHRY and SYGVKD. CDR3 size: 17 residues. CDR3 DNA sequence: TGTGCCAGCAGTTTAACGCAGGGGGCTGCTGGGGCCAACGTCCTGACTTTC. Its translation: CASSLTQGAAGANVLTF.

Turning to this clonotype: It is likely a read error, because the conserved phenylalanine at the end of the CDR3 is missing. The chain recombines TRBV11-1 with TRBJ1-1; 8 bases align to TRBD1. The germline V gene has CDR1 SGHAT and CDR2 FQDESV (reference sequence). This CDR3 has 15 amino acids. J gave up 5 bases and V 5 bases, and 10 bases lay outside the gene matches. The CDR3 DNA is TGTGCCAGCAGCAAGGCCGGGACAGGTTGGACTGAAGCTTTCCTT. Its protein product is CASSKAGTGWTEAFL.

V is TRBV7-2 and J is TRBJ1-5, with D unclear. V was trimmed by 4 bases and J by 1 base, leaving 8 bases between them. The CDR3 extends over 14 amino acids. Germline loops: CDR1 SGHTA, CDR2 FQGNSA. The CDR3 coding sequence is TGTGCCAGCAGCTCACAGTCGAGCAATCAGCCCCAGCATTTT. This encodes CASSSQSSNQPQHF. Full variable domain (missing parts from reference TRBV7-2 and TRBJ1-5): GAGVSQSPSNKVTEKGKDVELRCDPISGHTALYWYRQSLGQGLEFLIYFQGNSAPDKSGLPSDRFSAERTGGSVSTLTIQRTQQEDSAVYLCASSSQSSNQPQHFGDGTRLSIL.

This clonotype was seen more than once but under ten times. The rearrangement uses TRBV7-6 and TRBJ2-2; tentatively, D is TRBD2 (5 bases). The CDR3 sequence is 15 residues long. CDR1 and CDR2 (germline): SGHVS, FNYEAQ. With 0 bases removed from V and 5 bases from J, the gap between germline ends came to 10 bases. The CDR3 spells CASSLARRGTGELFF. For the CDR3, the DNA is TGTGCCAGCAGCTTAGCGAGAAGAGGGACCGGGGAGCTGTTTTTT.

This clonotype appeared a few times. The chain carries TRBV6-1 and TRBJ1-6, with D unresolved. Germline V gene lookup returns CDR1 MNHNS and CDR2 SASEGT. The CDR3 is 13 amino acids. V was clipped by 5 bases and J by 10 bases, with 12 bases between them. CDR3 in DNA: TGTGCCAGCAGTACAAAGGCGGGGTCACCCCTCCACTTT. It specifies CASSTKAGSPLHF.

Turning to this clonotype: This could be a read error, since a much larger clone is one nucleotide away. The chain joins TRBV5-5 to TRBJ1-2, with D possibly matching TRBD1 (6 bases). With 4 bases removed from V and 10 bases from J, the gap between germline ends came to 20 bases. In germline, CDR1 is SGHKS, CDR2 YYEKEE (reference sequence). This CDR3 spans 14 amino acids. CDR3 loop: CASSPWGGRDDYTF. For the CDR3, the DNA is TGTGCCAGCAGCCCCTGGGGGGGGCGGGATGACTACACCTTC.

The CDR3 nucleotides are TGTGCCAGCAGTTATCAGTTCCGTAATGAAAAACTGTTTTTT. Translating it yields CASSYQFRNEKLFF. V is TRBV25-1 and J is TRBJ1-4; D unresolved. The length of the CDR3 is 14 residues. CDR1 MGHDK and CDR2 SYGVNS come from the germline V gene. The germline V and J ends were trimmed by 5 bases and 4 bases, with 11 bases remaining between them.

This clonotype was counted many times. The rearrangement links TRBV7-2 to TRBJ2-7; D is unclear. Trimming cost V 1 base and J 5 bases, with 6 bases left between them. The CDR3 spans 12 residues. Per germline, CDR1 SGHTA and CDR2 FQGNSA. CDR3 loop: CASSLVRHEQYF. The CDR3 DNA sequence: TGTGCCAGCAGCTTAGTGCGTCACGAGCAGTACTTC.

This clonotype was recorded a few times. V is TRBV28 and J is TRBJ2-7, with D unresolved. Between the trimmed V and J ends, which lost 1 base and 2 bases, there was a span of 6 bases. The V gene's germline CDR1 is MDHEN and CDR2 SYDVKM. The length of the CDR3 is 13 residues. CDR3 bases: TGTGCCAGCAGTTTATCGCGTCCCTACGAGCAGTACTTC. Its translation is CASSLSRPYEQYF.

In nucleotides, the CDR3 is TGTGCCACCAGCAGCAGCAGGGGGAACACTGAAGCTTTCTTT. Translated, it gives CATSSSRGNTEAFF. This rearrangement joins TRBV15 to TRBJ1-1; weak D call: TRBD1 (6 bases). CDR3 length: 14 residues. V was clipped by 3 bases and J by 1 base, with 9 bases between them. Per the germline V gene, CDR1 is LNHNV and CDR2 is YYDKDF (reference sequence).

Remarks on this clonotype: One end of the junction fails to match germline, which may point to a read error. The chain joins TRBV7-9 to TRBJ2-7; D uncertain. Germline CDR1 reads SEHNR; CDR2 reads FQNEAQ (reference sequence). The CDR3 is made up of 17 amino acids. CDR3 protein: CASSQDLGPDLPYEQYF. CDR3 sequence (DNA): TGCGCCAGCAGCCAAGATTTAGGGCCAGACCTTCCCTACGAGCAGTACTTC.